The entry below describes one T cell receptor beta chain. Its antigen remains undetermined. No much larger clone exists at a distance of one base, and base qualities are not known. Inclusive of the bounding cysteine and phenylalanine, the CDR3 is 15 residues long. Just the 45-base CDR3 DNA is kept, in frame starting at base 1. Reading the germline V gene gives CDR1 SNHLY and CDR2 FYNNEI. The V end loses 4 bases and the J end loses 0 bases, and a stretch of 7 bases separates them. The immunoSEQ Assay, a bias-controlled multiplex PCR, was used to amplify TCRbeta CDR3 regions from genomic DNA. The paper's processing steps were these. The number of nucleated cells in each sample was estimated by amplification of reference gene primers within the assay. To quantify the absolute abundance of each unique TCRbeta CDR3 rearrangement, sequence reads were collapsed and filtered. Productive Simpson clonality was computed per sample as the square root of Simpson's diversity index over productive rearrangements. TCRdb retrieved this table from immuneACCESS and kept in-frame rearrangements only. Not all clones are present; in checked studies, unresolved V genes account for under half, and no reason is known for the remainder. That table furnishes V, J and clone size, whereas the DNA furnished D and trimming. In this sample the table shows just over 60,000 clones, 65% to 80% of which occur a single time. 18% of the sample goes to the ten largest clones.

The data stem from a study of blood T cell repertoires in COVID-19 (dated by TCRdb to about 2020). Regarding the study in general: Samples covering the acute and convalescent phases of COVID-19 were provided by collaborators in the United States, Italy and Spain. A de-identified subject ID, COVID-19 status, age in years and sex were almost always included in the sample metadata. Subjects who had been exposed to COVID-19, were actively infected with it, or had recovered from it provided the deeply sampled blood TCRbeta repertoires that made up the dataset. The prospective study material was composed of cDNA or gDNA derived from T cells, B-cell-depleted T cells, or PBMCs. Samples were obtained from the ongoing ImmuneRACE study (first 160 participants) and from 1,254 subjects provided by 6 global collaborators. The repertoires were released in a freely available public database meant as a resource for research on the immune response to SARS-CoV-2. HLA class I and class II types, where available, came from metadata supplied by the sample provider rather than from assay-based typing. What the authors observed across the whole study: The quantity of clinical and demographic metadata differed by source and by participant and was supplied without curation.

The collaborating institutions used their own protocols to collect whole blood in K2EDTA tubes. Collaborator samples were shipped for TCRbeta analysis as frozen whole blood, isolated PBMCs, or DNA extracted from either sample type. The chain is made from TRBV2 and TRBJ1-6; no D gene can be assigned with confidence. Sequencing input: peripheral blood. The receptor was derived from a man aged 55 to 70 with acute or convalescent COVID-19. Here is the DNA: TGTGCCAGCAGTGTACAGAGCTCCTATAATTCACCCCTCCACTTT. The resulting protein is CASSVQSSYNSPLHF. This CDR3, with the reference TRBV2 and TRBJ1-6 proteins standing in past its ends, gives the full variable domain EPEVTQTPSHQVTQMGQEVILRCVPISNHLYFYWYRQILGQKVEFLVSFYNNEISEKSEIFDDQFSVERPDGSNFTLKIRSTKLEDSAMYFCASSVQSSYNSPLHFGNGTRLTVT.